Sequencing of this T cell receptor (beta chain) was carried out in a study of shared clonotypes between healthy human individuals. General study findings and limits: The study found roughly 5% of naive CD4 clonotypes shared across several donors. Estimated richness values were generally larger in naive subsets than in memory subsets. Among donors, clonotype sharing was expected to be affected by sequencing depth.

Worth noting for this clone: The antigen is not known.

Trimming took 1 base from V and 0 from J; bases not matched to a gene: 2. CDR1 SGHTA and CDR2 FQGNSA come from the germline V gene. The CDR3 sequence is 16 residues long. Sequenced by immunoSEQ multiplex PCR; TCRdb stores in-frame clones only, minus some. The data hold 800,000 to 1,200,000 clones, with about 84% observed a single time. The sequenced material came from memory CD4+ T cells from PBMCs. Subset of the sample: CD45RA-negative fraction. The TCR comes from a man aged 18 to 30 in good health. Some clones in this sample may be carry-over from other donors' samples. The V gene is TRBV7-2, the J gene TRBJ2-2; 7 nucleotides align to TRBD2. The CDR3 DNA follows: TGTGCCAGCAGCTTAGGAGCGGGGCCGAACACCGGGGAGCTGTTTTTT. Translated: CASSLGAGPNTGELFF.